One T cell receptor beta chain is described in this entry. One end of the junction does not line up with germline, which may come from a read error. The length of the CDR3 is 16 residues. CDR1 SGHAT and CDR2 FQNNGV come from the germline V gene. The data originate from a study of tumor-infiltrating lymphocytes in primary liver carcinoma. Both RNA and DNA were isolated together from roughly 20-30 mg of bulk tissue that had not been sorted. TCR beta cDNA was reverse-transcribed from roughly 0.45 ug of total RNA. The reaction used a constant-region primer and ProtoScript II reverse transcriptase. It was through three nested multiplex PCR rounds of slightly modified ARM-PCR that TCR beta libraries arose. Forward primers for TRBV1-TRBV30 and a C-beta reverse primer served the first two PCR rounds, at roughly 10 cycles each. TCRdb re-called the multiplex PCR reads through MiXCR, storing one row per CDR3 protein. The data show 75,000 to 90,000 distinct CDR3 sequences, around 70% seen once.

The chain carries TRBV11-2 and TRBJ2-3; D possibly corresponds to TRBD1 (7 bases). This sequence was found in a man between 40 and 49 years old with primary liver carcinoma and hepatitis B virus infection. Sequencing was performed on liver tumor tissue from sampling region 1. Described subset: tumor region T1, superior pole. CDR3 DNA: TGTGCCAGCAGTCAGGGCCGCTCAGGGGGGACAGATACGCAGTGTTTT. Translation: CASSQGRSGGTDTQCF.